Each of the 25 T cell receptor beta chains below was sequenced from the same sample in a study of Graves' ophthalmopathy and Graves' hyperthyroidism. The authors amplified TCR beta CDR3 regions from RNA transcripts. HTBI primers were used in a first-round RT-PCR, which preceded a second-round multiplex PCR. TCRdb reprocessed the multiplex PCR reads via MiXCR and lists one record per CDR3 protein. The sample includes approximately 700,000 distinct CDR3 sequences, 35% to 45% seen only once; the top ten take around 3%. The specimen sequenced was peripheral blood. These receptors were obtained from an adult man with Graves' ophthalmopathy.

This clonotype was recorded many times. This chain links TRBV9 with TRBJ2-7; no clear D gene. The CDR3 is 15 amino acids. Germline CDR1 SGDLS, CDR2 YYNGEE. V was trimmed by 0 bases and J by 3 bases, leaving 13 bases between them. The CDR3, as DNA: TGTGCCAGCAGCGTAGATGGTAGTGGCCTCTACGAGCAGTACTTC. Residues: CASSVDGSGLYEQYF.

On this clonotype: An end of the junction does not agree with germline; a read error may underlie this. CDR3 sequence: CASSSPGTGLGELFF. CDR3 in DNA: TGTGCCAGCAGTTCCCCCGGGACAGGGCTTGGGGAGCTGTTTTTT. The J gene is TRBJ2-2, the V gene TRBV10-3; 9 positions match TRBD1. This CDR3 is built from 15 residues. Germline CDR1 ENHRY, CDR2 SYGVKD.

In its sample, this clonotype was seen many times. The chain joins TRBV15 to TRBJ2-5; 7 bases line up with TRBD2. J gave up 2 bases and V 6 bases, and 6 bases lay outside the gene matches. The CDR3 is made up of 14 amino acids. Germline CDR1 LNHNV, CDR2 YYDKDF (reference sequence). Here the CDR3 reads CATSTPGLQETQYF. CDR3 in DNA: TGTGCCACCAGTACTCCGGGACTACAAGAGACCCAGTACTTC.

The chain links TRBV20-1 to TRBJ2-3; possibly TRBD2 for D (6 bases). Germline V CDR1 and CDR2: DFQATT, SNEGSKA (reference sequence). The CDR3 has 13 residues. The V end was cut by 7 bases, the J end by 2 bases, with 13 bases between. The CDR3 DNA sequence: TGCAGTGTTCAGGGACTCCTCACAGATACGCAGTATTTT. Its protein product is CSVQGLLTDTQYF.

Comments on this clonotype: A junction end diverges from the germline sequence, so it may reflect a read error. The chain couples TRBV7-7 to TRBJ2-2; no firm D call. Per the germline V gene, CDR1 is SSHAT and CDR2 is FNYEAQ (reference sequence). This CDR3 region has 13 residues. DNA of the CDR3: TGTGCTAGCAGCCGGACGACCACCGGGGAGCTGTTTTTT. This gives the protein CASSRTTTGELFF. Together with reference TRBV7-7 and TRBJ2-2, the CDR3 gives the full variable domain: GAGVSQSPRYKVTKRGQDVTLRCDPISSHATLYWYQQALGQGPEFLTYFNYEAQPDKSGLPSDRFSAERPEGSISTLTIQRTEQRDSAMYRCASSRTTTGELFFGEGSRLTVL.

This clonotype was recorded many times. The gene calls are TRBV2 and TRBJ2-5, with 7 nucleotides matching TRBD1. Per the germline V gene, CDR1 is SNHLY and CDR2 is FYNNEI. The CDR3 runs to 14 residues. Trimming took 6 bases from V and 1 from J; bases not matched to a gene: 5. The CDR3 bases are TGTGCCAGCAGGGTACGGGACAGCCAAGAGACCCAGTACTTC. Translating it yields CASRVRDSQETQYF.

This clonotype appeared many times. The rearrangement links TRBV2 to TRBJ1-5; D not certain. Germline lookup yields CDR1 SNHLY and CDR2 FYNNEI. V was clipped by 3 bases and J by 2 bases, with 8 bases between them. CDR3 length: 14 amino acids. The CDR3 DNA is TGTGCCAGCAGTGATTGGTGGGGCAATCAGCCCCAGCATTTT. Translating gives CASSDWWGNQPQHF.

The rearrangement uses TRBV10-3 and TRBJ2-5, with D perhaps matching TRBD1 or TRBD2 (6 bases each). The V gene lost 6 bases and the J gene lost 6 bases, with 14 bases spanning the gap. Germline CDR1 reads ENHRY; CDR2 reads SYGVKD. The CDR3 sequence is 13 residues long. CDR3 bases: TGTGCCATCAGCGGGGGCGCGGGAAAGACCCAGTACTTC. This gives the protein CAISGGAGKTQYF.

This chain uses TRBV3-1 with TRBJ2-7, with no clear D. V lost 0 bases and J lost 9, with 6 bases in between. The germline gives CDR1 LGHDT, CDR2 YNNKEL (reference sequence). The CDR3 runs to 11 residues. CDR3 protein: CASSQDQWQYF. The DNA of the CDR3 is TGTGCCAGCAGCCAAGATCAGTGGCAGTACTTC.

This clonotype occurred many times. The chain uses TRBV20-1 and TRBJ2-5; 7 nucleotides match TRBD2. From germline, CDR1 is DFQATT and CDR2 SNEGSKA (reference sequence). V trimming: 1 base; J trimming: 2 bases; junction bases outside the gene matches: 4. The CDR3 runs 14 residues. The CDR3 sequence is CSARGGGPQETQYF. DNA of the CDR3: TGCAGTGCTAGAGGGGGAGGGCCGCAAGAGACCCAGTACTTC.

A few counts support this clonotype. CDR3 nucleotide sequence: TGCGCCAGCAGCCCCGTCGGACAGGGGGGCTCCTACGAGCAGTACTTC. Protein sequence: CASSPVGQGGSYEQYF. The J gene is TRBJ2-7, the V gene TRBV4-1, with 10 positions matching TRBD1. CDR1 and CDR2 from the germline V gene are MGHRA and YSYEKL. The CDR3 runs 16 residues. The V gene end was trimmed by 4 bases and the J gene end by 0 bases; junction bases not matched to a gene: 6.

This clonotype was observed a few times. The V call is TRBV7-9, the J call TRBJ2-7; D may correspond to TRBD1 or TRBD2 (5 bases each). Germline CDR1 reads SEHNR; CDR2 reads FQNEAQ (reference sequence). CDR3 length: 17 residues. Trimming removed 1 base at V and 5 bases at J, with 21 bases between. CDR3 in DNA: TGTGCCAGCAGCTTAGATATAGTTAACTCAGAGGGGAACGAGCAGTACTTC. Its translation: CASSLDIVNSEGNEQYF.

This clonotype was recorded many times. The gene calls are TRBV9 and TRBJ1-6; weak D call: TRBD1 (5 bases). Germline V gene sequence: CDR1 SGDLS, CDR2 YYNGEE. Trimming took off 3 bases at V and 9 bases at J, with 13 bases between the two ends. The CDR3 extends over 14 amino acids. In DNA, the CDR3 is TGTGCCAGCAGCGCCCACATGGGGGGTTCACCCCTCCACTTT. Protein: CASSAHMGGSPLHF.

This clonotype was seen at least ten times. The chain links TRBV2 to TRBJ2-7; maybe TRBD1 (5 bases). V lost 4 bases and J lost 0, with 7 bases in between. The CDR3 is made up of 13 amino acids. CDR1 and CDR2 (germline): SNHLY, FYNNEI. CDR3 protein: CASSGGRSYEQYF. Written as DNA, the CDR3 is TGTGCCAGCAGTGGGGGCCGCTCCTACGAGCAGTACTTC.

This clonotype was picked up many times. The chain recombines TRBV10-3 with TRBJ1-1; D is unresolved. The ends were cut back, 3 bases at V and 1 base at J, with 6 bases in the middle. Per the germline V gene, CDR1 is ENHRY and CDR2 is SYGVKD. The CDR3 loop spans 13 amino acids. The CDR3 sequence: CAISDGSNTEAFF. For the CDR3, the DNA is TGTGCCATCAGTGATGGTTCGAACACTGAAGCTTTCTTT.

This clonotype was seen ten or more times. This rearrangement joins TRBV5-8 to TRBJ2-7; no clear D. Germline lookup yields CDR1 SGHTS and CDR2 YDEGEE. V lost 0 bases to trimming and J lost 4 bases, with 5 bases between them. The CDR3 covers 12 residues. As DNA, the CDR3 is TGTGCCAGCAGCTTGGGAATATACGAGCAGTACTTC. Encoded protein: CASSLGIYEQYF.

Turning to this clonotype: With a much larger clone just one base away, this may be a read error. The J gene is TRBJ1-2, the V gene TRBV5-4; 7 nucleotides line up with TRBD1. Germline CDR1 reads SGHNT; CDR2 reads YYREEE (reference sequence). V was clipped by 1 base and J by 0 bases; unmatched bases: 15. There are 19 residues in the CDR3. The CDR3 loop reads CASSLSGRGYSEANYGYTF. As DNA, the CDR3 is TGTGCCAGCAGCTTGTCGGGCAGGGGGTATAGTGAAGCTAACTATGGCTACACCTTC.

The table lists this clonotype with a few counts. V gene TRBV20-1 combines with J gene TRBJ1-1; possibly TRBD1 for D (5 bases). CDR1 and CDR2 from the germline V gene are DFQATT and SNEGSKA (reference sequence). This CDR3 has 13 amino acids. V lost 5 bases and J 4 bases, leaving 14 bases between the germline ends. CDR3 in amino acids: CSALTGGGTEAFF. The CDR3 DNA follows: TGCAGTGCTCTGACCGGGGGGGGCACTGAAGCTTTCTTT.

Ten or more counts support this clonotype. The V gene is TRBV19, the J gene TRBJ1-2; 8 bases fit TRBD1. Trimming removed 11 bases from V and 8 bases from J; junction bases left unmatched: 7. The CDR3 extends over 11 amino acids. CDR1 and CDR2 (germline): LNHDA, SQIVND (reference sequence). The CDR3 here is CASRQGAGYTF. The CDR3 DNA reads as TGTGCCTCAAGGCAGGGGGCAGGCTACACCTTC.

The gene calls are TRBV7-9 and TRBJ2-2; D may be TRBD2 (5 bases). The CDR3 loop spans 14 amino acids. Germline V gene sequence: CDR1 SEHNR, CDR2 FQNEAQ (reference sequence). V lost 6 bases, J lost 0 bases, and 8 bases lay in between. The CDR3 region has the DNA TGTGCCAGCAGGAGGGTCCCGAACACCGGGGAGCTGTTTTTT. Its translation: CASRRVPNTGELFF.

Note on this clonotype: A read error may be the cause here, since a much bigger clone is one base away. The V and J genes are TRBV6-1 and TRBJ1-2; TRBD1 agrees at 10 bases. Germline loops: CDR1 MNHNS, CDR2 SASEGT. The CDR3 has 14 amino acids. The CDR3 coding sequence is TGTGCCAGCAGGGCGGGGACAGGGGCTCATGGCCACACCTTC. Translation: CASRAGTGAHGHTF.

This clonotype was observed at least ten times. The CDR3 loop is CASSFGGLGVEKLFF. The CDR3 DNA follows: TGTGCCAGCAGTTTCGGGGGGCTAGGGGTTGAAAAACTGTTTTTT. V gene TRBV12-3 or TRBV12-4 combines with J gene TRBJ1-4, with D possibly matching TRBD1 (6 bases). There are 15 residues in the CDR3. V was cut by 3 bases and J by 7 bases, with 15 bases left in between.

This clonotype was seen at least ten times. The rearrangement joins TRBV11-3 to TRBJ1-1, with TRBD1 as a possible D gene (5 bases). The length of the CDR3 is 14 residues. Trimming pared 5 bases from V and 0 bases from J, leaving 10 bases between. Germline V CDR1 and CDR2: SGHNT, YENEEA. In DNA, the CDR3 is TGTGCCAGCAGCCCCGCGGACATGAACACTGAAGCTTTCTTT. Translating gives CASSPADMNTEAFF.

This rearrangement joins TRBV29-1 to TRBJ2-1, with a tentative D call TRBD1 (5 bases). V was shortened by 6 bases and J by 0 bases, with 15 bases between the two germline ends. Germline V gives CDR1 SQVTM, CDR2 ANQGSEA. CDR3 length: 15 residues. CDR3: CSVALGDSSYNEQFF. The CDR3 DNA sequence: TGCAGCGTCGCGTTAGGAGACAGCTCCTACAATGAGCAGTTCTTC.

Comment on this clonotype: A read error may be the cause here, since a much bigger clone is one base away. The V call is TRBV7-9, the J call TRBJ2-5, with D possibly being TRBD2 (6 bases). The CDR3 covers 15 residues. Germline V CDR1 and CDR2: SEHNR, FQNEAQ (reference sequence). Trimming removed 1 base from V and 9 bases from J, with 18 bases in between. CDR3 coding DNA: TGTGCCAGCAGCTTAGGTGTAGGACTGGGGGAGGCCCAGTACTTC. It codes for CASSLGVGLGEAQYF.